This T cell receptor (beta chain) was identified during a study of blood T cell repertoires in COVID-19. About the study: COVID-19 samples, acute and convalescent, were from the United States, Italy and Spain.

In germline, CDR1 is SGHNT, CDR2 YENEEA. This CDR3 has 13 residues. The V and J ends lost 5 bases and 7 bases respectively, with 15 bases between them. Original data processing: Amplification from reference gene primers served as the basis for estimated nucleated cell counts. Assay used: immunoSEQ multiplex PCR; TCRdb lists only in-frame clones, some missing. Clone size and the V and J calls come from that table; the DNA yielded D and trimming. The table shows over 25,000 clones, with roughly 87% occurring only once. Specimen: peripheral blood. The chain employs TRBV11-3 and TRBJ2-7; a possible D gene is TRBD1 (6 bases). This TCR was recovered from a woman in her sixties with active COVID-19. CDR3 loop: CASSAGDSREQYF. The CDR3 DNA sequence: TGTGCCAGCAGCGCAGGGGATTCGAGGGAGCAGTACTTC.